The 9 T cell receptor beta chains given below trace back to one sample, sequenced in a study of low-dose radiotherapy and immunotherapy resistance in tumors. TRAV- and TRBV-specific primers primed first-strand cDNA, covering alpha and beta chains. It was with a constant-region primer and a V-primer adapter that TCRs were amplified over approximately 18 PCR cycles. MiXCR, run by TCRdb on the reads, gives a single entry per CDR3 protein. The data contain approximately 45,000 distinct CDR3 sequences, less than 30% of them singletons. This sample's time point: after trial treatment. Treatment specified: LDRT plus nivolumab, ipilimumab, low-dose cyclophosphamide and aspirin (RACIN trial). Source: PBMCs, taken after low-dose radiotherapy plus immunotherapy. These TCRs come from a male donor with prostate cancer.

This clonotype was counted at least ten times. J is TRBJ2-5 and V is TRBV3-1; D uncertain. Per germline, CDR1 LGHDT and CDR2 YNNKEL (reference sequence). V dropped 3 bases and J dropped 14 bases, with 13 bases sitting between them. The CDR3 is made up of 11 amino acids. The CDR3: CASSHSGPFYF. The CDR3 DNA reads TGTGCCAGCAGCCATTCCGGGCCCTTCTACTTC.

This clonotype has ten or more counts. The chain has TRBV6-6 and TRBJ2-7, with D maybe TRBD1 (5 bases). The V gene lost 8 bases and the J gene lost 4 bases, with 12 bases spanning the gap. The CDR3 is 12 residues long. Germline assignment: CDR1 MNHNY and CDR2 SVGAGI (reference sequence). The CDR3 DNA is TGTGCCAGCCTCGGGTCAGGGTACGAGCAGTACTTC. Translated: CASLGSGYEQYF.

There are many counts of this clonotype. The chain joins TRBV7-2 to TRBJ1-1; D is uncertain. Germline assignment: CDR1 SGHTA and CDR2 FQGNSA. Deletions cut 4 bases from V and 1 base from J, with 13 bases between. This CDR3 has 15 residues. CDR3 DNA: TGTGCCAGCAGCTCCCGGCCGGCTGGGAACACTGAAGCTTTCTTT. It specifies CASSSRPAGNTEAFF. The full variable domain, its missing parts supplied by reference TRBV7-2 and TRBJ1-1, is GAGVSQSPSNKVTEKGKDVELRCDPISGHTALYWYRQSLGQGLEFLIYFQGNSAPDKSGLPSDRFSAERTGGSVSTLTIQRTQQEDSAVYLCASSSRPAGNTEAFFGQGTRLTVV.

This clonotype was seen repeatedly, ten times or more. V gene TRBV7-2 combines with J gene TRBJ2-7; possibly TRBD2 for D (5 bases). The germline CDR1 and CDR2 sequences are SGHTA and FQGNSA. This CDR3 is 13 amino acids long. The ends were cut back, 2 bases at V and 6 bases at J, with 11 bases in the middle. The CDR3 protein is CASSLLEGVEQYF. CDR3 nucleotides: TGTGCCAGCAGCTTACTCGAGGGAGTCGAGCAGTACTTC.

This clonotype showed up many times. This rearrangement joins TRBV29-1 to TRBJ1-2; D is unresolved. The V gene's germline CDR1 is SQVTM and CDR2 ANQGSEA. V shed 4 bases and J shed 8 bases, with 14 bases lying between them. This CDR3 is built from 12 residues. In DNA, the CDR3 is TGCAGCGTTGTAATTCTAACTAGGGGCTACACCTTC. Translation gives CSVVILTRGYTF.

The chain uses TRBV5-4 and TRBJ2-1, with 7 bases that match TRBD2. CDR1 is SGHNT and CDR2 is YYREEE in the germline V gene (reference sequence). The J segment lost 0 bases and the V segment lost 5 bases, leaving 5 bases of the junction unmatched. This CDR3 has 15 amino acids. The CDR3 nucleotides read TGTGCCAGCAGGACGGGGGGTAGCTCCTACAATGAGCAGTTCTTC. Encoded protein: CASRTGGSSYNEQFF.

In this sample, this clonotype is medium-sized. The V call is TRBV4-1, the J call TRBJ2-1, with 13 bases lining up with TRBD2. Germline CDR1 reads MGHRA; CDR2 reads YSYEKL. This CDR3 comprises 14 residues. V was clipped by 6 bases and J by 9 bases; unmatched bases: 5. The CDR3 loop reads CASRLAGGPGEQFF. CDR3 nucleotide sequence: TGCGCCAGCAGACTAGCGGGAGGGCCGGGTGAGCAGTTCTTC.

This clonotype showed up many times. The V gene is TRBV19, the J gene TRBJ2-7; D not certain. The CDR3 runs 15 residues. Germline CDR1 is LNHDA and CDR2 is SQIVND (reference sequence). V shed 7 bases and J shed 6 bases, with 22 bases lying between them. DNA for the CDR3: TGTGCCAGTAACCCTACGACGGGCCCCAGAGCCGAGCAGTACTTC. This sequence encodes CASNPTTGPRAEQYF.

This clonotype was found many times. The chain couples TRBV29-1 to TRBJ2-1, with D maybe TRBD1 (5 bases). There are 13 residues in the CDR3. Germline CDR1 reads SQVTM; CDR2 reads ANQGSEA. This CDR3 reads CTHAQDRFNEQFF. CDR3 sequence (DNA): TGCACCCACGCACAGGATCGATTTAATGAGCAGTTCTTC.